This T cell receptor beta chain comes out of a study of T cell clones after liver transplantation. Turning to the study itself: Apart from a few HCV-positive recipients, transplants were for non-autoimmune, non-viral reasons.

V was clipped by 5 bases and J by 2 bases, with 4 bases between them. The CDR3 totals 13 residues. CDR1 MNHEY and CDR2 SMNVEV come from the germline V gene (reference sequence). Assay: immunoSEQ multiplex PCR; the TCRdb copy retains only in-frame clones and omits some. Of tens of thousands of clones listed, approximately 77% were seen once; the top ten hold more than 7.5%. This clone was counted only a few times. This specimen consisted of CD4+ T cells from blood, obtained at the 22-month timepoint. The chain is built from TRBV27 and TRBJ1-6; no clear D. The sequence derives from a human patient who received a liver transplant. Some T cells could come from the graft donor. The CDR3 is CASSPAYNSPLHF. As DNA, the CDR3 is TGTGCCAGCAGTCCCGCCTATAATTCACCCCTCCACTTT.